This T cell receptor (beta chain) was sequenced during a study of regulatory T cells in long-lasting Graves disease. Overall study context: Prior antithyroid drug treatment in newly diagnosed Graves' patients lasted under 3 months.

Notes on the study in general: Persistent disease preferred TRBV28, TRBJ1-2 and TRBJ2-5.

The CDR3 runs to 15 residues. V was cut by 3 bases and J by 4 bases, with 16 bases left in between. Germline V gives CDR1 GTSNPN, CDR2 SVGIG (reference sequence). Documented time point: newly diagnosed GD, antithyroid drugs for less than 3 months. PBMC-derived RNA was used for the TCR library. iRepertoire HTBI primers and Arm-PCR of CDR3 regions built TCR beta libraries. TCRdb re-called the multiplex PCR reads through MiXCR, storing one row per CDR3 protein. Of about 530,000 distinct CDR3 sequences listed, around 15% are singletons. Details on this clonotype: The antigen is unknown.

This same sample was also part of a study on T cells in Graves' hyperthyroidism and ophthalmopathy. From that second work: Stable Graves' hyperthyroidism meant no ophthalmopathy progression within 18 months. The study used the HTBI primer set for a first-round RT-PCR of the TCR CDR3.

The material sequenced was peripheral blood mononuclear cells (PBMCs), taken at new diagnosis, from a patient treated with antithyroid drugs. The receptor was isolated from a woman aged 40-60 years with Graves disease. The J gene is TRBJ1-5, the V gene TRBV30; no clear D gene. The CDR3 region is CAWSEGLPGNQPQHF. In DNA form, the CDR3 reads TGTGCCTGGAGCGAAGGACTCCCCGGGAATCAGCCCCAGCATTTT.